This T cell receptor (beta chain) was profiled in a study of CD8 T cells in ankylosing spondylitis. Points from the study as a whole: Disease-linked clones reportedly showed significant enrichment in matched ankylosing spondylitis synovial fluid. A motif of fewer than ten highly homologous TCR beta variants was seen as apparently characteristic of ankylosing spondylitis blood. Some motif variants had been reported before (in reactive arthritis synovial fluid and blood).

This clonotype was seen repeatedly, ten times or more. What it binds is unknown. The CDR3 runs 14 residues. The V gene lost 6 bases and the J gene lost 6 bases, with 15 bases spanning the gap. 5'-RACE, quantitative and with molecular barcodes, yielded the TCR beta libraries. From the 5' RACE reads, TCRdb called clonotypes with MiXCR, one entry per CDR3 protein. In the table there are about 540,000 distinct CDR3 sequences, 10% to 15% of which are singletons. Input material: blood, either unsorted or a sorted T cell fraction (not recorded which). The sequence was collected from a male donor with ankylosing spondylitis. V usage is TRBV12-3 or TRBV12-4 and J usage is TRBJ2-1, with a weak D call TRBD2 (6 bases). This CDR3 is CASRGTPGPNEQFF. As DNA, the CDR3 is TGTGCCAGCAGGGGGACTCCAGGACCCAATGAGCAGTTCTTC.